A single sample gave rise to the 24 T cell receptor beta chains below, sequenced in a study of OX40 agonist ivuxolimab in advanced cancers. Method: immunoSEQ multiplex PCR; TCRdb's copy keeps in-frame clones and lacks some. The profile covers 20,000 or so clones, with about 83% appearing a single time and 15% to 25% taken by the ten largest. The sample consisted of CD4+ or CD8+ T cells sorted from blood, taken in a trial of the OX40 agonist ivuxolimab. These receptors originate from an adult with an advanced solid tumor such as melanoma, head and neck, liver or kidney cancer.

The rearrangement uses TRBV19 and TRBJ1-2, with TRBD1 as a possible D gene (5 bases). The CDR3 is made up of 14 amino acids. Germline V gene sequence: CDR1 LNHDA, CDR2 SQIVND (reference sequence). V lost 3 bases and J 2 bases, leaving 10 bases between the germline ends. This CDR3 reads CASSMTGGNYGYTF. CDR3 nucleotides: TGTGCCAGTAGTATGACTGGGGGGAACTATGGCTACACCTTC.

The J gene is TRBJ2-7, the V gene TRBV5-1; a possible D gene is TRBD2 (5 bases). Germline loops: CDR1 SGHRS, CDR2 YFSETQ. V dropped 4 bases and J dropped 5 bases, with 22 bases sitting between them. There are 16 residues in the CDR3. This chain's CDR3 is CASSSTDSFIPDEQYF. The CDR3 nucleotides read TGCGCCAGCAGCAGTACGGACTCCTTCATCCCCGACGAGCAGTACTTC.

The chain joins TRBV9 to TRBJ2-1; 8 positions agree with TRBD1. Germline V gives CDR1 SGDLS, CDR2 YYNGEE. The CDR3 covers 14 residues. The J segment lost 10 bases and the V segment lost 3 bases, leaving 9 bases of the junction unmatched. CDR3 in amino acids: CASSAAYRGREQFF. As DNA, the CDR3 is TGTGCCAGCAGCGCAGCTTACAGGGGGAGGGAGCAGTTCTTC.

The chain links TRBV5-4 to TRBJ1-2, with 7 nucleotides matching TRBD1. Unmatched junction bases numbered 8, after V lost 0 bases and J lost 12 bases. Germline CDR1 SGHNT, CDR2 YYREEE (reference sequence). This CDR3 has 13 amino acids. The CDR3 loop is CASSLGTQGPDTF. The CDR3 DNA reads TGTGCCAGCAGCTTGGGTACACAGGGGCCGGACACCTTC.

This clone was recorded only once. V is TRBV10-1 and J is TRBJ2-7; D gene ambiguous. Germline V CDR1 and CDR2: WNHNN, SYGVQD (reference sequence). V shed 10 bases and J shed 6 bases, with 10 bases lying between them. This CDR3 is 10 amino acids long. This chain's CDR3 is CATPCCEQYF. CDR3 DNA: TGCGCCACCCCCTGCTGCGAGCAGTACTTC.

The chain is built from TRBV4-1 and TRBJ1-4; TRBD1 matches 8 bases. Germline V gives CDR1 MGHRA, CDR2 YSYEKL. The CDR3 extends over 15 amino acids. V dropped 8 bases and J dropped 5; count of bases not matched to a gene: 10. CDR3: CASRKTGTGNEKLFF. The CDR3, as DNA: TGCGCCAGCCGAAAAACCGGGACAGGCAATGAAAAACTGTTTTTT.

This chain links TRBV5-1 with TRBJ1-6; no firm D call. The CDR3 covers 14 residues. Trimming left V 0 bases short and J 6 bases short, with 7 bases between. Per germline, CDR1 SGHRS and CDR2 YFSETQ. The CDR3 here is CASSLGSANSPLHF. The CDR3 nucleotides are TGCGCCAGCAGCTTGGGATCCGCTAATTCACCCCTCCACTTT.

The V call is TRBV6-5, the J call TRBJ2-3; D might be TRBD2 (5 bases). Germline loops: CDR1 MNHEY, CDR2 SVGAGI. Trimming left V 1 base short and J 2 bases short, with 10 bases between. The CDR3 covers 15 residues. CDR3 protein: CASSYFGLYTDTQYF. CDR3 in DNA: TGTGCCAGCAGTTACTTCGGACTTTACACAGATACGCAGTATTTT.

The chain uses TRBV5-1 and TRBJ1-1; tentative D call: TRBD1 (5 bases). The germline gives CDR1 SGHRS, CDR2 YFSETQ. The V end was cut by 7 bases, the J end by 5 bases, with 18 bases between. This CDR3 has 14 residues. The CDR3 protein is CASSLRDQGTEAFF. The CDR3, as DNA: TGCGCCAGCTCGTTGCGGGACCAGGGTACTGAAGCTTTCTTT.

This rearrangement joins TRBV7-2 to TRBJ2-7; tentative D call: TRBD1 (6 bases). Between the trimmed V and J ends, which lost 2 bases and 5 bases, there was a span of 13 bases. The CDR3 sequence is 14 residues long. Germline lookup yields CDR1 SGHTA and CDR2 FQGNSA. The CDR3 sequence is CASSLKAGENEQYF. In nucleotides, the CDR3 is TGTGCCAGCAGCTTAAAGGCAGGGGAAAACGAGCAGTACTTC.

The CDR3 DNA reads TGTGCCAGCAGCTTAGGGCTAGGGAGCTCCTACGAGCAGTACTTC. Translated: CASSLGLGSSYEQYF. The chain is built from TRBV7-2 and TRBJ2-7; D is perhaps TRBD2 (5 bases). V lost 1 base to trimming and J lost 0 bases, with 10 bases between them. CDR1 and CDR2 (germline): SGHTA, FQGNSA. This CDR3 comprises 15 residues.

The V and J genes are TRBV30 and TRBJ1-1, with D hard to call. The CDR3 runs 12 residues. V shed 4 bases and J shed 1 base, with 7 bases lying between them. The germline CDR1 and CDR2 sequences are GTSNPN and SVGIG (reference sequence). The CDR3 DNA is TGTGCCTGGAACGACGGGAACACTGAAGCTTTCTTT. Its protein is CAWNDGNTEAFF.

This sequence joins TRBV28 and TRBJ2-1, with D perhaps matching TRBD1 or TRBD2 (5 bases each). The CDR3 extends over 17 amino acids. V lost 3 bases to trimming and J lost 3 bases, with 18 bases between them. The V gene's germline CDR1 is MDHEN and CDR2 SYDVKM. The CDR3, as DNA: TGTGCCAGCAGTTTTGGGTCCCTATTTGGGGGCTACAATGAGCAGTTCTTC. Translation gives CASSFGSLFGGYNEQFF.

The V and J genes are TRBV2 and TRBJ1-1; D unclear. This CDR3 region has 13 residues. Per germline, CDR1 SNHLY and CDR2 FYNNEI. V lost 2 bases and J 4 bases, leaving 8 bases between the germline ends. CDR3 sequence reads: CASSEFVTTEAFF. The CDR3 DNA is TGTGCCAGCAGTGAATTTGTTACCACTGAAGCTTTCTTT.

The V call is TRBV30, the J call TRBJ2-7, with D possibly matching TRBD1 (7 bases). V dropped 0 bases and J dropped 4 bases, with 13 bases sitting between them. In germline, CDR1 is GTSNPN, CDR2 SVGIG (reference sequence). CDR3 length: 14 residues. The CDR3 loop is CAWSVGAGGYEQYF. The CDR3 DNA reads TGTGCCTGGAGTGTAGGGGCAGGGGGGTACGAGCAGTACTTC.

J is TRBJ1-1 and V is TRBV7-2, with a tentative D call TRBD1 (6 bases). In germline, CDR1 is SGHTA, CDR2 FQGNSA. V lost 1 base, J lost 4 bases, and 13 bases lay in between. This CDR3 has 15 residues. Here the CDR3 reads CASSLDWGQVTEAFF. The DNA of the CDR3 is TGTGCCAGCAGCTTAGATTGGGGGCAGGTCACTGAAGCTTTCTTT.

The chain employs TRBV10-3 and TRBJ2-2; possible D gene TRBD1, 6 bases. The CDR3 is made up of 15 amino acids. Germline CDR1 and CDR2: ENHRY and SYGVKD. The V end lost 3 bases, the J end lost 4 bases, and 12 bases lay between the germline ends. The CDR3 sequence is CAISETQGSTGELFF. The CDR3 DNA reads TGTGCCATCAGTGAAACACAGGGATCCACCGGGGAGCTGTTTTTT.

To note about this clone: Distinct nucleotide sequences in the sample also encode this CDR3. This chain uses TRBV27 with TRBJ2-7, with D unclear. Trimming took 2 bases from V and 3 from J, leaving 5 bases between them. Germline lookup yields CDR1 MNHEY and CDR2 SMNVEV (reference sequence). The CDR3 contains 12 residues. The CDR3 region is CASSLRGYEQYF. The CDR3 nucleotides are TGTGCCAGCAGTTTAAGAGGCTACGAGCAGTACTTC.

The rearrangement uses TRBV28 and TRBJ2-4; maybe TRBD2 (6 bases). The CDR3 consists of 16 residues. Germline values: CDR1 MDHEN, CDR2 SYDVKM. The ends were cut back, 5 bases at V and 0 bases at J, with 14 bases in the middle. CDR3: CASSPLQEGAKNIQYF. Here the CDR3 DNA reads TGTGCCAGCAGTCCCCTCCAGGAGGGAGCCAAAAACATTCAGTACTTC.

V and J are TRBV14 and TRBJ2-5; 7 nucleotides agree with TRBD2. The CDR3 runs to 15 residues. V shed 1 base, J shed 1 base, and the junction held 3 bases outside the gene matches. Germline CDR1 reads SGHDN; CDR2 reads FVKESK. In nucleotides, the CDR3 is TGTGCCAGCAGCCAAGGTGCTAGCGGCCAAGAGACCCAGTACTTC. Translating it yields CASSQGASGQETQYF.

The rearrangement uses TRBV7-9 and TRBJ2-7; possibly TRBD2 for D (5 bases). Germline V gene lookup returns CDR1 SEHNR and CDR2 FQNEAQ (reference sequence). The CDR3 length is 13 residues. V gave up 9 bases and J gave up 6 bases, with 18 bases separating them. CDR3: CASSSRTGSEQYF. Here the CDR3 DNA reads TGTGCCAGTAGTTCCCGTACGGGGAGCGAGCAGTACTTC.

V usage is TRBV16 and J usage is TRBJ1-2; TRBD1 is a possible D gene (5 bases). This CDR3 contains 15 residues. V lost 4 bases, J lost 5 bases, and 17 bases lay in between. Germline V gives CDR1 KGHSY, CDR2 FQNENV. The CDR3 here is CASSLPGTGLYGYTF. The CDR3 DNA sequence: TGTGCCAGCAGCCTCCCGGGCACGGGGCTGTATGGCTACACCTTC. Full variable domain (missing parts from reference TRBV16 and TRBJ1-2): GEEVAQTPKHLVRGEGQKAKLYCAPIKGHSYVFWYQQVLKNEFKFLISFQNENVFDETGMPKERFSAKCLPNSPCSLEIQATKLEDSAVYFCASSLPGTGLYGYTFGSGTRLTVV.

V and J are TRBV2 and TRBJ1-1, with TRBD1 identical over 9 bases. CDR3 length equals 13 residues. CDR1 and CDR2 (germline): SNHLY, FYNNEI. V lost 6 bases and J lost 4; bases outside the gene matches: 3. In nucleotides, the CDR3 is TGTGCCAGCAGGGTGGACAGGGGCACTGAAGCTTTCTTT. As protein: CASRVDRGTEAFF. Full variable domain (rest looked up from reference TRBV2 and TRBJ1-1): EPEVTQTPSHQVTQMGQEVILRCVPISNHLYFYWYRQILGQKVEFLVSFYNNEISEKSEIFDDQFSVERPDGSNFTLKIRSTKLEDSAMYFCASRVDRGTEAFFGQGTRLTVV.

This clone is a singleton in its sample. The CDR3 region is CASSLTGDSYEQYF. The CDR3 DNA reads TGTGCCAGCAGCTTAACTGGAGATTCCTACGAGCAGTACTTC. The V gene is TRBV7-3, the J gene TRBJ2-7; D not resolved. V was clipped by 0 bases and J by 1 base, with 7 bases between them. The CDR3 totals 14 residues. Germline V CDR1 and CDR2: SGHTA, FQGTGA.